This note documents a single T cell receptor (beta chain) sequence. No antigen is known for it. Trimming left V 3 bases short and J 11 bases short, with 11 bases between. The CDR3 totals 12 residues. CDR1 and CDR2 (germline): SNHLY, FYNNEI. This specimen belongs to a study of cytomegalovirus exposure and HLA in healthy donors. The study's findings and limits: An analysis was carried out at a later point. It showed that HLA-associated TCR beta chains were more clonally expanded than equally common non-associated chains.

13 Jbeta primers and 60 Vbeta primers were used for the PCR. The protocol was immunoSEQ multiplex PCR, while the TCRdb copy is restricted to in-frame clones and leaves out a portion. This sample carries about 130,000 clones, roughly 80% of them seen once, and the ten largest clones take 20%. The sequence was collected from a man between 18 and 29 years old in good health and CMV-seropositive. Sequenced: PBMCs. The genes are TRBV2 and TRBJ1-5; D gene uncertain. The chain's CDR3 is CASSENPQSQHF. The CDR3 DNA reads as TGTGCCAGCAGTGAGAACCCCCAGTCCCAGCATTTT.